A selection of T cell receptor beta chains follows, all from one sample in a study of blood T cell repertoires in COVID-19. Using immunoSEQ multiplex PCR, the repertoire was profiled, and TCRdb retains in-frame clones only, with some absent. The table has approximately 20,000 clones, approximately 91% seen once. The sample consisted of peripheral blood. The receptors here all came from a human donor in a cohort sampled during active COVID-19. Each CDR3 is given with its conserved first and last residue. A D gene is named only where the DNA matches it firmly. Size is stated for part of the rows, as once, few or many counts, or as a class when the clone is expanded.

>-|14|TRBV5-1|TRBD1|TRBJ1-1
TGCGCCAGCAGCGATGACAGGGGGCTCACTGAAGCTTTCTTT
CASSDDRGLTEAFF
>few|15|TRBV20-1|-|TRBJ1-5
TGCAGTGCTAGTATTAATGGACAGTTCAATCAGCCCCAGCATTTT
CSASINGQFNQPQHF
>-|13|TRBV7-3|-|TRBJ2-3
TGTGCCAGCAGCTTCGGGGTGGAAGATACGCAGTATTTT
CASSFGVEDTQYF
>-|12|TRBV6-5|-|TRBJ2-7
TGTGCCAGCAGTTCACATCTCTACGAGCAGTACTTC
CASSSHLYEQYF
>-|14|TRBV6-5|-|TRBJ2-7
TGTGCCAGCAGGATCGACAGGTACTCCTACGAGCAGTACTTC
CASRIDRYSYEQYF
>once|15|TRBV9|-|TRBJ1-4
TGTGCCAGCAGCGTAGGGACATCCTTTAATGAAAAACTGTTTTTT
CASSVGTSFNEKLFF
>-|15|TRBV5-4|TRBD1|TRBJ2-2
TGTGCCAGCTCTTGGCAGATACAGGGGACCGGGGAGCTGTTTTTT
CASSWQIQGTGELFF
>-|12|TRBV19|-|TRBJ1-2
TGTGCCAGTAGTACGGGAGGGGTTGGCTACACCTTC
CASSTGGVGYTF
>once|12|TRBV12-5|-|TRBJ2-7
TGTGCTAGTGGTGTAACCACCGGGGAGCAGTACTTC
CASGVTTGEQYF
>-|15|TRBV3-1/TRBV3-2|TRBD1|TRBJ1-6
TGTGCCAGCAGCCAAGTCGGACAGGGGAATTCACCCCTCCACTTT
CASSQVGQGNSPLHF
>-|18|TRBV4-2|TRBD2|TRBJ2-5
TGTGCCAGCAGCCAAGAAGGTTGGAATAGCGGGGGTCGGGAGACCCAGTACTTC
CASSQEGWNSGGRETQYF
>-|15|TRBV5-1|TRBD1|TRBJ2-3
TGCGCCAGCAGCGTAAGGACAGGGGGCCCAGATACGCAGTATTTT
CASSVRTGGPDTQYF
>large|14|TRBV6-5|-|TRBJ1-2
TGTGCCAGCAGTTATGGGCAGGGGAATGTTGGCTACACCTTC
CASSYGQGNVGYTF
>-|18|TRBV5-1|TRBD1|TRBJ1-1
TGCGCCAGCAGCTTGAATTGGAAGCAGGGGGCGTATCCATCGGGGGCTTTCTTT
CASSLNWKQGAYPSGAFF
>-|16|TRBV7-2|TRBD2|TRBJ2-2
TGTGCCAGCAGTCCTCCGGGACTAGCCACCACCGGGGAGCTGTTTTTT
CASSPPGLATTGELFF
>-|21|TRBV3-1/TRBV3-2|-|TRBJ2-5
TGTGCCAGCAGCCAAGAGACATATACCATCGGCCAGGGGCACGCGGCCCCAACCCAGTACTTC
CASSQETYTIGQGHAAPTQYF
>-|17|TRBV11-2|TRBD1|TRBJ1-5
TGTGCCAGCAGCTTAGGGCAGGGGGAGGTGGAAAATCAGCCCCAGCATTTT
CASSLGQGEVENQPQHF
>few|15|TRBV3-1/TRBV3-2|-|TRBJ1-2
TGTGCCAGCAGCCAAGATTACAGCACTAACTATGGCTACACCTTC
CASSQDYSTNYGYTF
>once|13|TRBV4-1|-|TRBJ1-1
TGCGCCAGCAAATATAGGCAGGACACTGAAGCTTTCTTT
CASKYRQDTEAFF
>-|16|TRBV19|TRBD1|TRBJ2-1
TGTGCCAGTAGTATAGTGGGACAGGGGTCATTTAATGAGCAGTTCTTC
CASSIVGQGSFNEQFF
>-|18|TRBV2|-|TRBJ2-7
TGTGCCAGCACCGGATTTCAGACAGCCCCTAACCCTTACTACGAGCAGTACTTC
CASTGFQTAPNPYYEQYF
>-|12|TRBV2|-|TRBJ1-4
TGTGCCAGCAGTGAATCCCGGGAAAAACTGTTTTTT
CASSESREKLFF
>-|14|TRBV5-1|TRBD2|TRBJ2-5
TGCGCCAGCACTCCTAGCGGGGCCCAAGAGACCCAGTACTTC
CASTPSGAQETQYF
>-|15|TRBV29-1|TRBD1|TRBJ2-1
TGCAGCGTTGACTTGCTTACAGGGGGCTACAATGAGCAGTTCTTC
CSVDLLTGGYNEQFF
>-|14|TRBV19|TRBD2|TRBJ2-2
TGTGCCAGTAAAAGCGGGGGAAACACCGGGGAGCTGTTTTTT
CASKSGGNTGELFF
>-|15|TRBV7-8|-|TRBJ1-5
TGTGCCAGCAGCTTAGCGCGGGGAGGGGTTGGGCCCCAGCATTTT
CASSLARGGVGPQHF
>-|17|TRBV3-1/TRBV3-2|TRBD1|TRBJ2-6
TGTGCCAGCAGCCATGGTGACAGGGGGGCAGGGGCCAACGTCCTGACTTTC
CASSHGDRGAGANVLTF
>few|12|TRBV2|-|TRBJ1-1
TGTGCCAGCGTCAGTTCGGGGACTGAAGCTTTCTTT
CASVSSGTEAFF
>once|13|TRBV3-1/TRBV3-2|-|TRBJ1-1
TGTGCCAGCAGCCAAGTGATGCGACAGGAAGCTTTCTTT
CASSQVMRQEAFF
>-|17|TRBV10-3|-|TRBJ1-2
TGTGCCGCCGGGTGGGGAGAAGGCAGAGGAAAAAACTATGGCTACACCTTC
CAAGWGEGRGKNYGYTF
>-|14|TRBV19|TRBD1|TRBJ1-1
TGTGCCAGTACCCTGGACAGGACATACACTGAAGCTTTCTTT
CASTLDRTYTEAFF
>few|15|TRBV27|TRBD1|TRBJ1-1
TGTGCCAGCAGTGAGGTTCCAACAGGGGGCACTGAAGCTTTCTTT
CASSEVPTGGTEAFF
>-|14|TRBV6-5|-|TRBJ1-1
TGTGCCAGCAGCTCAACAGGCGTGAACACTGAAGCTTTCTTT
CASSSTGVNTEAFF
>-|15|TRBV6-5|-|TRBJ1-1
TGTGCCAGCAGAATCACGGACAGAATGAACACTGAAGCTTTCTTT
CASRITDRMNTEAFF
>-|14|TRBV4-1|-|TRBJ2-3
TGCGCCAGCAGCCAAGGCCCCGGAGAAGATACGCAGTATTTT
CASSQGPGEDTQYF
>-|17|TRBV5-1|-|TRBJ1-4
TGCGCCAGCAGCTCGCGCCCGCTTACAGGGTTGGATGAAAAACTGTTTTTT
CASSSRPLTGLDEKLFF
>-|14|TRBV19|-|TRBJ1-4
TGTGCCAGTAGTATTTCAGCAACTAATGAAAAACTGTTTTTT
CASSISATNEKLFF
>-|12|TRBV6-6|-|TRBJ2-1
TGTGCCAGCAGTTACTCCCTCAATGAGCAGTTCTTC
CASSYSLNEQFF
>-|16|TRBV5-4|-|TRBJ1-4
TGTGCCAGCTGCAGGGGTCATGCGGTGACAAATGGAAAACTGTTTTTT
CASCRGHAVTNGKLFF
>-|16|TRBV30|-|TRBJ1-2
TGTGCCTGGAATCTCCCTGGGGACATAAACCACTATGGCTACACCTTC
CAWNLPGDINHYGYTF
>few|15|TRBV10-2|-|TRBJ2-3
TGCGCCAGCAGTGAGTCCCCGGTGAGCACAGATACGCAGTATTTT
CASSESPVSTDTQYF
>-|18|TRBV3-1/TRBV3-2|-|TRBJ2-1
TGTGCCAGCAGCCAAGCTGTCTCCGGGACCCAGGGGTACAATGAGCAGTTCTTC
CASSQAVSGTQGYNEQFF
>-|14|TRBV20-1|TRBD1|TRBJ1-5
TGCAGTGCTAGTTCGGGACAGGTCAATCAGCCCCAGCATTTT
CSASSGQVNQPQHF